This TCR beta chain was observed in a study of beta chain features in type 1 diabetes. Regarding the study as a whole: In type 1 diabetes patients, VDJ junctions had fewer insertions; deletions at these junctions were more frequent. High-TCR-expressing cells could be over-represented by cDNA sequencing. In all four CD4+ subsets, TCRB CDR3 length was significantly, moderately reduced in type 1 diabetes.

Sequencing targeted expressed TCRB transcripts, as all isolated RNA had been reverse transcribed. The protocol was immunoSEQ multiplex PCR, while the TCRdb copy is restricted to in-frame clones and leaves out a portion. The sample shows under 95,000 clones, 30% to 35% of them seen only once. The CDR3 is made up of 12 amino acids. V lost 5 bases, J lost 10 bases, and 14 bases lay in between. Germline loops: CDR1 SEHNR, CDR2 FQNEAQ (reference sequence). This clone was detected a few times. Its antigen is unknown. The origin of this receptor is a woman aged 18 to 35 in good health. The sequenced sample consisted of stem cell memory CD4+ T cells from blood. This chain joins TRBV7-9 and TRBJ1-1, with TRBD1 as a possible D gene (5 bases). CDR3 nucleotide sequence: TGTGCCAGCAGCGTTCAGGGCGCGGCAGCTTTCTTT. Protein product: CASSVQGAAAFF. The full variable domain, rest sourced from reference TRBV7-9 and TRBJ1-1, is DTGVSQNPRHKITKRGQNVTFRCDPISEHNRLYWYRQTLGQGPEFLTYFQNEAQLEKSRLLSDRFSAERPKGSFSTLEIQRTEQGDSAMYLCASSVQGAAAFFGQGTRLTVV.